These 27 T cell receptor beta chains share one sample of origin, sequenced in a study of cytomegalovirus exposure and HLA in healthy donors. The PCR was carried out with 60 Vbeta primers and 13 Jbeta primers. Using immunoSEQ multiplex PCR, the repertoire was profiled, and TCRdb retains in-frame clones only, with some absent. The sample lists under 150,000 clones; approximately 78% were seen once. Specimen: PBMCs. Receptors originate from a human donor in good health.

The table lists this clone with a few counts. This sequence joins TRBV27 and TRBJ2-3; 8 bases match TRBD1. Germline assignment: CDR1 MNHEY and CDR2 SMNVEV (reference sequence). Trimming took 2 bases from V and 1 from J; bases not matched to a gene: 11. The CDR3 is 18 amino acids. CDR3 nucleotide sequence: TGTGCCAGCAGTTTAAAACCAAGGACAGGGATCGGCACAGATACGCAGTATTTT. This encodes CASSLKPRTGIGTDTQYF.

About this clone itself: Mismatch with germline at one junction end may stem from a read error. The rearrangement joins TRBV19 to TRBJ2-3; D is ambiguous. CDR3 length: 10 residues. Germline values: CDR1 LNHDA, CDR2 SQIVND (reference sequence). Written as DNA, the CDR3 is TGTGCCATTAGTGGAGAGACGCGGTATTTT. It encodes CAISGETRYF.

The CDR3 coding sequence is TGTGCCAGCAGCGTCGGGGGGGCCTTTAACTATGGCTACACCTTC. Protein: CASSVGGAFNYGYTF. The chain is built from TRBV9 and TRBJ1-2; TRBD1 might be the D (6 bases). The germline V and J ends were trimmed by 2 bases and 1 base, with 12 bases remaining between them. The CDR3 sequence is 15 residues long. Germline CDR1 is SGDLS and CDR2 is YYNGEE.

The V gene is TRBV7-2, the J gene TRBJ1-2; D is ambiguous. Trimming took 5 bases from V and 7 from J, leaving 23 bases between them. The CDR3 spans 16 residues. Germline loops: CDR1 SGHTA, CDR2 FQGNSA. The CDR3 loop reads CASSLREGRVSGGYTF. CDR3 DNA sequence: TGTGCCAGCAGCCTCCGGGAAGGGAGGGTCTCCGGTGGCTACACCTTC.

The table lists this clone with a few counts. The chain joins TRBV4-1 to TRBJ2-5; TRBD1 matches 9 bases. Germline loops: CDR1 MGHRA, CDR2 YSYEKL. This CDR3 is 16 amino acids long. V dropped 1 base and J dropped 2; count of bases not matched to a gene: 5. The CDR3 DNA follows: TGCGCCAGCAGCCAAGCCGGGACAGGGCAACAAGAGACCCAGTACTTC. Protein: CASSQAGTGQQETQYF.

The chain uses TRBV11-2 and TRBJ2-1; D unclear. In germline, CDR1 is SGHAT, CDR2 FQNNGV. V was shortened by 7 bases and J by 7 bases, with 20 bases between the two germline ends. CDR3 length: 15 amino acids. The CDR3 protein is CASTLFAGSGNEQFF. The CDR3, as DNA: TGTGCCAGCACCTTGTTTGCCGGGTCGGGTAATGAGCAGTTCTTC.

This chain's CDR3 is CAISEKSRRDYGYTF. The CDR3 nucleotides read TGTGCCATCAGTGAGAAGTCCCGGAGGGACTATGGCTACACCTTC. The chain is built from TRBV10-3 and TRBJ1-2; D uncertain. Germline V gene data show CDR1 as ENHRY and CDR2 as SYGVKD. V lost 2 bases to trimming and J lost 3 bases, with 13 bases between them. The CDR3 totals 15 residues.

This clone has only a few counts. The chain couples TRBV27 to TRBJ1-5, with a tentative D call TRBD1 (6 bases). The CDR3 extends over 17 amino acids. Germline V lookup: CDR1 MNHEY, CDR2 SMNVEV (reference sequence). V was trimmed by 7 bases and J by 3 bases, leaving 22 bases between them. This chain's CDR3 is CASTPPGPGQLNQPQHF. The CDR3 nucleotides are TGTGCCAGCACACCCCCCGGACCCGGACAGCTCAATCAGCCCCAGCATTTT.

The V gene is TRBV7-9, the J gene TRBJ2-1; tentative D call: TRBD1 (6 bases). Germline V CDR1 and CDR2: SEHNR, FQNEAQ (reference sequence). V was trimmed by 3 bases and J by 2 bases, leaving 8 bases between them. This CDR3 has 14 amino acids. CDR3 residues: CASSFQGTYNEQFF. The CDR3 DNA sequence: TGTGCCAGCAGCTTCCAGGGGACCTACAATGAGCAGTTCTTC.

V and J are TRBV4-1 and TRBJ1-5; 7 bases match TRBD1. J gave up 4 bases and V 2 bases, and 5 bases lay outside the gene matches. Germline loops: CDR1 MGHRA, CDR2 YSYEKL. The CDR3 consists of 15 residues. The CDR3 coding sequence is TGCGCCAGCAGCCAACTCGGGACAGTTAATCAGCCCCAGCATTTT. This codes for CASSQLGTVNQPQHF.

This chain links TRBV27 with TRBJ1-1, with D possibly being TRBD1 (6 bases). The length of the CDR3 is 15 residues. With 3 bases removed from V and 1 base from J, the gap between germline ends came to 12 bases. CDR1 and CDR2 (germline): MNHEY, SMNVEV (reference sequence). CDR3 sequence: CASSLIPGQNTEAFF. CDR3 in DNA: TGTGCCAGCAGTTTGATCCCGGGACAGAACACTGAAGCTTTCTTT.

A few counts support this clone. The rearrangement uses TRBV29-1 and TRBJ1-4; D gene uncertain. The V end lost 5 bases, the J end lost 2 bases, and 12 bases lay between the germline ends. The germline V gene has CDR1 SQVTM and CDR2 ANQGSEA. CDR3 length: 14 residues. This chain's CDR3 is CSVSGKVTNEKLFF. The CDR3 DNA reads TGCAGCGTTTCGGGAAAGGTTACTAATGAAAAACTGTTTTTT.

Here the CDR3 reads CASRAQGGVSTEAFF. CDR3 DNA sequence: TGTGCCAGTAGGGCACAGGGAGGGGTAAGCACTGAAGCTTTCTTT. This rearrangement joins TRBV19 to TRBJ1-1; possible D gene TRBD1, 6 bases. CDR1 is LNHDA and CDR2 is SQIVND in the germline V gene (reference sequence). The CDR3 loop spans 15 amino acids. The V and J ends lost 6 bases and 4 bases respectively, with 18 bases between them.

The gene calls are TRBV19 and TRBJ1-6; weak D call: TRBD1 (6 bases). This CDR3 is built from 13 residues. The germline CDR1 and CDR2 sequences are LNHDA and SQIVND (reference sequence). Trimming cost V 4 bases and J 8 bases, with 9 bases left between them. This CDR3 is CASSTAGDSPLHF. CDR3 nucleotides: TGTGCCAGTAGTACCGCAGGGGATTCACCCCTCCACTTT.

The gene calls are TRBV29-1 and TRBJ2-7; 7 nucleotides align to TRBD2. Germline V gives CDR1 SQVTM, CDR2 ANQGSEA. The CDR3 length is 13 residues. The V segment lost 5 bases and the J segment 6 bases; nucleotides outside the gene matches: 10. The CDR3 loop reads CSVPWGGNGEQYF. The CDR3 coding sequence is TGCAGCGTTCCCTGGGGAGGGAACGGCGAGCAGTACTTC.

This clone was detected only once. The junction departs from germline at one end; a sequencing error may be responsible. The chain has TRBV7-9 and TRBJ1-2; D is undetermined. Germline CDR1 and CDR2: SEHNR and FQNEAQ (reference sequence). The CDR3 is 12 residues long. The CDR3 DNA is TGTTCCAGCACCCCCCGAGCGGGGGGCTACACCTTC. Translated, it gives CSSTPRAGGYTF. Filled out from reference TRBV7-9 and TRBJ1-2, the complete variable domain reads DTGVSQNPRHKITKRGQNVTFRCDPISEHNRLYWYRQTLGQGPEFLTYFQNEAQLEKSRLLSDRFSAERPKGSFSTLEIQRTEQGDSAMYLCSSTPRAGGYTFGSGTRLTVV.

The CDR3 spells CAWSISGRYNEQFF. The DNA for the CDR3 is TGTGCCTGGAGTATCAGCGGGCGCTACAATGAGCAGTTCTTC. The chain employs TRBV30 and TRBJ2-1, with D possibly matching TRBD2 (6 bases). The CDR3 is 14 amino acids. Trimming stripped 2 bases from V and 3 bases from J, with 11 bases between. Germline V CDR1 and CDR2: GTSNPN, SVGIG (reference sequence).

DNA for the CDR3: TGTGCCAGCAGCTTGTCTGGCCTAGCGGCCTACGAGCAGTACTTC. It is translated as CASSLSGLAAYEQYF. This chain uses TRBV5-4 with TRBJ2-5; TRBD2 matches 7 bases. The J call may be faulty, since TRBJ2-7 better matches the DNA end. Germline lookup yields CDR1 SGHNT and CDR2 YYREEE (reference sequence). The CDR3 totals 15 residues.

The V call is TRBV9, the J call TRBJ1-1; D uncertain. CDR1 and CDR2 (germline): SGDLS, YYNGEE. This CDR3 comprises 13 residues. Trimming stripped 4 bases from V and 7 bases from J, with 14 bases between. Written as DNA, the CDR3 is TGTGCCAGCAGCTCCCTACCCCGGGGTGAAGCTTTCTTT. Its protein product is CASSSLPRGEAFF.

The CDR3, as DNA: TGTGCCAGCAGCCTCCGGGGGGCCGGGGAGCTGTTTTTT. This codes for CASSLRGAGELFF. This chain links TRBV4-2 with TRBJ2-2, with 7 bases aligning to TRBD2. J lost 6 bases, V lost 4 bases, and 2 bases had no gene match. This CDR3 has 13 amino acids. Germline assignment: CDR1 LGHNA and CDR2 YNFKEQ.

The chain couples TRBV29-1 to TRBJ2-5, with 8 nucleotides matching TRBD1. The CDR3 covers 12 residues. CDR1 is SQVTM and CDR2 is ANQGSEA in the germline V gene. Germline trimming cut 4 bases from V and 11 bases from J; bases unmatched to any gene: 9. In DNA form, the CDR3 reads TGCAGCGTTGTAGGGACAGGCTGGGAGCAGTACTTC. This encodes CSVVGTGWEQYF. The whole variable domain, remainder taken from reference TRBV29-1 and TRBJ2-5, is SAVISQKPSRDICQRGTSLTIQCQVDSQVTMMFWYRQQPGQSLTLIATANQGSEATYESGFVIDKFPISRPNLTFSTLTVSNMSPEDSSIYLCSVVGTGWEQYFGPGTRLLVL.

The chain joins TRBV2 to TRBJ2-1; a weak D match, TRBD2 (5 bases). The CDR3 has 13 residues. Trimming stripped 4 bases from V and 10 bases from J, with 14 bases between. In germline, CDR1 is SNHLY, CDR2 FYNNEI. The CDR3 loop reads CASSGGASLEQFF. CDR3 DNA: TGTGCCAGCAGTGGGGGAGCTTCCCTCGAGCAGTTCTTC.

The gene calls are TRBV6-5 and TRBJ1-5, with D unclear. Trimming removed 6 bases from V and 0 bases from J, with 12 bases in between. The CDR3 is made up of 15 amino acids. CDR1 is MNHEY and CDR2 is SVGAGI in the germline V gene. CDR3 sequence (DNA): TGTGCCAGCAGCCCCAATCAGGTTAGCAATCAGCCCCAGCATTTT. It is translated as CASSPNQVSNQPQHF.

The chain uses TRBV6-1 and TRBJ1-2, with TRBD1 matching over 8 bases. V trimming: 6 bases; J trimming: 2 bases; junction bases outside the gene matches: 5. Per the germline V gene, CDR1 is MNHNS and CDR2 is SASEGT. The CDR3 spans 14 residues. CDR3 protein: CASRTTGANYGYTF. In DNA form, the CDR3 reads TGTGCCAGCAGGACGACAGGGGCGAACTATGGCTACACCTTC.

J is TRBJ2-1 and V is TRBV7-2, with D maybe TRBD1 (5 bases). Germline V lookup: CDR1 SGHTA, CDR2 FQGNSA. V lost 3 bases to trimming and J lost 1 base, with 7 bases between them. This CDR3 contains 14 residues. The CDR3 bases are TGTGCCAGCAGCTTGACAGCATCCTACAATGAGCAGTTCTTC. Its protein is CASSLTASYNEQFF.

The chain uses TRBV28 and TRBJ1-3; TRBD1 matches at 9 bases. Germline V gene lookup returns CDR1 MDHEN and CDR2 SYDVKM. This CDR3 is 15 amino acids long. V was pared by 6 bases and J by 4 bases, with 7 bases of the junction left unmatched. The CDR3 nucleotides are TGTGCCAGCAGGATGGGACAGGGATACGGAAACACCATATATTTT. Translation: CASRMGQGYGNTIYF.

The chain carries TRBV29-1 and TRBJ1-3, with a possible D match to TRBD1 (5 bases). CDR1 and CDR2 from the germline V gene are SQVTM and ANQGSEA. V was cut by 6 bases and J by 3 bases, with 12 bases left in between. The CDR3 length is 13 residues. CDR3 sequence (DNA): TGCAGCGTCGGTCAGGGTAGTGGAAACACCATATATTTT. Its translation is CSVGQGSGNTIYF.